This T cell receptor (beta chain) was profiled in a study of shared clonotypes between healthy human individuals. Genomic DNA per cell subset filled all wells of several immunoSEQ plates. Clones were read by immunoSEQ multiplex PCR, and TCRdb kept only the in-frame ones, dropping some. The repertoire holds more than 2,000,000 clones, with over 90% as singletons. Sequenced sample: naive CD4+ T cells from PBMCs. Specified subset: CD45RA+ positively selected. The TCR sequence derives from a man younger than 35 in good health. Some clones in this sample may be carry-over from other donors' samples.

CDR3 nucleotide sequence: TGTGCCACCAGCAGAGATGTACTAGATTCGAGGGAGCAGTACTTC. Translation gives CATSRDVLDSREQYF. This chain joins TRBV15 and TRBJ2-7, with D possibly matching TRBD2 (5 bases). The CDR3 has 15 amino acids. Germline V gene sequence: CDR1 LNHNV, CDR2 YYDKDF (reference sequence). V was pared by 0 bases and J by 7 bases, with 16 bases between.